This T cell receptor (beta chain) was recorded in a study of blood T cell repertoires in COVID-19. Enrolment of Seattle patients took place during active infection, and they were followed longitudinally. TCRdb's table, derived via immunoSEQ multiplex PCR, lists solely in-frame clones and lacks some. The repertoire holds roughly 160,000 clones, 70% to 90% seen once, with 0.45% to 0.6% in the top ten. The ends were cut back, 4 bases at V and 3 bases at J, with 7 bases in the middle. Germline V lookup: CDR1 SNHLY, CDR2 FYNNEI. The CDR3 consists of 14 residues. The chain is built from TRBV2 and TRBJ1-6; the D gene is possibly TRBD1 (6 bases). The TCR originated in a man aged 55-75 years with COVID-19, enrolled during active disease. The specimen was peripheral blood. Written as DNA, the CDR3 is TGTGCCAGCAGTGTACAGGGCTATAATTCACCCCTCCACTTT. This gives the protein CASSVQGYNSPLHF.